This T cell receptor (beta chain) comes out of a study of radiotherapy plus CTLA-4 blockade in lung cancer. Across the study: Objective responses were seen in around 19% of patients, disease control in less than 40%.

Whole-study findings and limits: Reports identified early blood T cell clone dynamics, with interferon-beta, as the best response predictor. An expansion of tumor-derived TCR clones occurred in blood after radiotherapy plus ipilimumab.

Trimming removed 2 bases at V and 2 bases at J, with 21 bases between. Germline CDR1 is MNHEY and CDR2 is SMNVEV (reference sequence). The CDR3 has 18 amino acids. Those patients who had chemo-refractory metastatic non-small-cell lung cancer were given focal radiation along with CTLA-4 blockade through ipilimumab. Turning to this clone: Antigen: not known.

The repertoire was sequenced with immunoSEQ multiplex PCR; TCRdb's copy has only in-frame clones and lacks some. This table holds about 38,000 clones, 80% to 90% found once. Sample: peripheral blood, taken from a patient treated with radiotherapy plus ipilimumab. The chain uses TRBV27 and TRBJ2-5; D is undetermined. This clonotype was obtained from a human donor with non-small cell lung cancer whose response to radiotherapy plus ipilimumab could not be evaluated. The CDR3 region is CASSLGPPSTVVQETQYF. Written as DNA, the CDR3 is TGTGCCAGCAGTTTAGGGCCTCCGAGTACTGTTGTGCAAGAGACCCAGTACTTC.